The present T cell receptor (beta chain) was sequenced within a study of beta chain features in type 1 diabetes. Turning to the study itself: When patients were set against healthy donors, age, gender and cell yields were similar.

General observations from the study: For patients and controls alike, PCR might favor shorter templates to the same degree. Type 1 diabetes patients had moderately but significantly shorter TCRB CDR3s in all four CD4+ subsets.

Reverse transcription of all isolated RNA meant that expressed TCRB transcripts were sequenced. Clones were sequenced by immunoSEQ multiplex PCR, and TCRdb holds only the in-frame ones, with some missing. Of around 30,000 clones listed, about 65% were seen once; the top ten hold around 2.4%. With regard to this clone: The antigen remains undetermined.

The CDR3 spans 15 residues. The germline V gene encodes CDR1 LNHDA and CDR2 SQIVND (reference sequence). Trimming cost V 5 bases and J 2 bases; bases outside gene matches: 8. This sequence originates from a woman in her twenties or thirties with type 1 diabetes. Sample: Tregs from blood. V is TRBV19 and J is TRBJ2-5; 7 positions agree with TRBD1. CDR3 loop: CASSGNRGPQETQYF. The CDR3 DNA sequence: TGTGCCAGTAGTGGAAACAGGGGACCTCAAGAGACCCAGTACTTC.